The 10 T cell receptor beta chains reported below all come from one sample, sequenced in a study of cytomegalovirus exposure and HLA in healthy donors. Use of 60 Vbeta and 13 Jbeta primers characterized the PCR. The data were produced by immunoSEQ multiplex PCR, yet TCRdb's version contains in-frame clones alone and is incomplete. Of some 110,000 clones in the sample, about 75% were seen once. The sample was PBMCs. The receptors stem from a man between 60 and 70 years old in good health and CMV-seropositive.

The gene calls are TRBV2 and TRBJ2-2; TRBD1 aligns across 9 bases. This CDR3 is built from 16 residues. Germline V lookup: CDR1 SNHLY, CDR2 FYNNEI. V lost 4 bases, J lost 4 bases, and 7 bases stayed unmatched. The CDR3 loop reads CASSVRQGGSTGELFF. The CDR3 DNA is TGTGCCAGCAGTGTCCGACAGGGGGGCAGCACCGGGGAGCTGTTTTTT.

This rearrangement joins TRBV30 to TRBJ2-3, with D perhaps matching TRBD2 (5 bases). The CDR3 totals 16 residues. CDR1 and CDR2 from the germline V gene are GTSNPN and SVGIG (reference sequence). The V and J ends lost 2 bases and 2 bases respectively, with 17 bases between them. The CDR3 nucleotides are TGTGCCTGGAGTCTCTCGGTAGCGACCAACACAGATACGCAGTATTTT. This translates into CAWSLSVATNTDTQYF.

The chain is built from TRBV4-1 and TRBJ2-7; the D gene is possibly TRBD2 (6 bases). V lost 1 base, J lost 1 base, and 11 bases lay in between. This CDR3 spans 15 amino acids. Germline V gene data show CDR1 as MGHRA and CDR2 as YSYEKL. The CDR3 nucleotides read TGCGCCAGCAGCCAAGTCGGAGGGGATTCCTACGAGCAGTACTTC. Its translation is CASSQVGGDSYEQYF.

CDR3: CASSLEAGTVATGELFF. For the CDR3, the DNA is TGCGCCAGCAGCTTGGAGGCCGGGACAGTCGCGACCGGGGAGCTGTTTTTT. The chain has TRBV5-1 and TRBJ2-2; 7 bases fit TRBD1. V was clipped by 0 bases and J by 5 bases; unmatched bases: 10. The germline V gene encodes CDR1 SGHRS and CDR2 YFSETQ. The CDR3 has 17 residues. Combining the CDR3 with reference TRBV5-1 and TRBJ2-2 gives the whole variable domain KAGVTQTPRYLIKTRGQQVTLSCSPISGHRSVSWYQQTPGQGLQFLFEYFSETQRNKGNFPGRFSGRQFSNSRSEMNVSTLELGDSALYLCASSLEAGTVATGELFFGEGSRLTVL.

This clone came up a few times. This chain links TRBV19 with TRBJ2-3; 10 nucleotides line up with TRBD1. The CDR3 extends over 19 amino acids. Trimming at V came to 5 bases and at J to 2 bases, leaving 16 bases not matched to a gene. Germline lookup yields CDR1 LNHDA and CDR2 SQIVND (reference sequence). The CDR3 here is CASSRWTGGMGGVTDTQYF. The DNA for the CDR3 is TGTGCCAGTAGTCGATGGACAGGGGGTATGGGCGGGGTCACAGATACGCAGTATTTT.

The rearrangement links TRBV6-1 to TRBJ1-2; weak D call: TRBD1 (6 bases). Germline V gives CDR1 MNHNS, CDR2 SASEGT. The V gene lost 5 bases and the J gene lost 8 bases, with 12 bases spanning the gap. The CDR3 consists of 12 residues. Here the CDR3 DNA reads TGTGCCAGCAGTAAAACAGGGTACGGCTACACCTTC. It encodes CASSKTGYGYTF.

V is TRBV27 and J is TRBJ2-3, with 8 nucleotides matching TRBD1. Looked up from germline, CDR1 is MNHEY and CDR2 is SMNVEV (reference sequence). The CDR3 has 16 amino acids. After removal of 5 bases from V and 5 bases from J, the junction contained 12 bases not matched to a gene. CDR3 nucleotide sequence: TGTGCCAGCAGTCCTCTACGTCGGACAGGGAAAGATACGCAGTATTTT. It specifies CASSPLRRTGKDTQYF.

The V and J genes are TRBV7-2 and TRBJ2-7; tentatively, D is TRBD1 (6 bases). Looked up from germline, CDR1 is SGHTA and CDR2 is FQGNSA. V was pared by 5 bases and J by 1 base, with 9 bases between. The CDR3 spans 13 residues. The CDR3 region has the DNA TGTGCCAGCAGCGGCAGGGGATCCTACGAGCAGTACTTC. Translated: CASSGRGSYEQYF.

V gene TRBV9 combines with J gene TRBJ2-2; 9 bases are shared with TRBD1. This CDR3 has 15 amino acids. CDR1 is SGDLS and CDR2 is YYNGEE in the germline V gene. V trimming: 3 bases; J trimming: 4 bases; junction bases outside the gene matches: 4. This CDR3 reads CASSDGTGSTGELFF. The CDR3 nucleotides read TGTGCCAGCAGCGACGGGACAGGGTCCACCGGGGAGCTGTTTTTT.

The chain joins TRBV11-2 to TRBJ1-6; D is ambiguous. Looked up from germline, CDR1 is SGHAT and CDR2 is FQNNGV. The CDR3 is 14 residues long. V dropped 0 bases and J dropped 8 bases, with 8 bases sitting between them. The CDR3 loop reads CASSLDRLDSPLHF. CDR3 nucleotide sequence: TGTGCCAGCAGCTTAGATCGGTTGGATTCACCCCTCCACTTT.